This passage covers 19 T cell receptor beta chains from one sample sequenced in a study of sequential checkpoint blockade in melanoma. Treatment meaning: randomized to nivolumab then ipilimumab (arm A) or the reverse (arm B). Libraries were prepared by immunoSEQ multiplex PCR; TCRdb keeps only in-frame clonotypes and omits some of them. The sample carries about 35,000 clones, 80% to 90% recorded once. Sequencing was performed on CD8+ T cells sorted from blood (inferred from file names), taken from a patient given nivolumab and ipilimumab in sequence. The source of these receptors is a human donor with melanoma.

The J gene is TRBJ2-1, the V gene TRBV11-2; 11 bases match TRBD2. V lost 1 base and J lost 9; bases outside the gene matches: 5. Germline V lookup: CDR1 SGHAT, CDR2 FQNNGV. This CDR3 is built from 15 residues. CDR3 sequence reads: CASSLGSGGAGEQFF. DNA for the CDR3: TGTGCCAGCAGCTTAGGTAGCGGGGGGGCCGGTGAGCAGTTCTTC.

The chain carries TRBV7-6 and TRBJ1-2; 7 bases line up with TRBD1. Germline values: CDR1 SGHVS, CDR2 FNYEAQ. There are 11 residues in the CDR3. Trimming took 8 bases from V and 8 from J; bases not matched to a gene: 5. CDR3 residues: CASEGARGYTF. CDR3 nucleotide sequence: TGTGCCAGCGAGGGGGCCAGAGGCTACACCTTC. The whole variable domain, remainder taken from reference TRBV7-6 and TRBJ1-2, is GAGVSQSPRYKVTKRGQDVALRCDPISGHVSLYWYRQALGQGPEFLTYFNYEAQQDKSGLPNDRFSAERPEGSISTLTIQRTEQRDSAMYRCASEGARGYTFGSGTRLTVV.

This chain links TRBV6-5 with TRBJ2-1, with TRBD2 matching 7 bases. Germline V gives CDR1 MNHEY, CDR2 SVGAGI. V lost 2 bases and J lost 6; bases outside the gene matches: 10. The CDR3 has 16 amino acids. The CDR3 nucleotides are TGTGCCAGCAGTTACAGTGTCGAGCGGGGCCTCAATGAGCAGTTCTTC. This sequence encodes CASSYSVERGLNEQFF.

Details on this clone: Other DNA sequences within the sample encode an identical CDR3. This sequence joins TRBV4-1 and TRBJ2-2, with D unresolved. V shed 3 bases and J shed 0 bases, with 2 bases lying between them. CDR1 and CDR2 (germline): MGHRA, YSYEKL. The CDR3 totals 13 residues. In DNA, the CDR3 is TGCGCCAGCAGCCACACGAACACCGGGGAGCTGTTTTTT. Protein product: CASSHTNTGELFF.

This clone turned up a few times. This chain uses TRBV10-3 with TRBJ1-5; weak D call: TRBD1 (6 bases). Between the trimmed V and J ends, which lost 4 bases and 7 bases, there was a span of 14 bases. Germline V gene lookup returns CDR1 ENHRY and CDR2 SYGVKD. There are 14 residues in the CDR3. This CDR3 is CAISVGAGEQPQHF. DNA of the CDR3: TGTGCCATCAGTGTGGGGGCAGGGGAACAGCCCCAGCATTTT.

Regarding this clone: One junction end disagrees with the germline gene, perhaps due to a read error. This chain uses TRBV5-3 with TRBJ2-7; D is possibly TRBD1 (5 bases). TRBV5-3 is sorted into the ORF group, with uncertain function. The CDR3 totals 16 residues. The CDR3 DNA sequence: TGTGCCAGAAGCCCCTCGGCAGGGCCCTTTCCCTACGGGCAGTACTTC. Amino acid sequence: CARSPSAGPFPYGQYF.

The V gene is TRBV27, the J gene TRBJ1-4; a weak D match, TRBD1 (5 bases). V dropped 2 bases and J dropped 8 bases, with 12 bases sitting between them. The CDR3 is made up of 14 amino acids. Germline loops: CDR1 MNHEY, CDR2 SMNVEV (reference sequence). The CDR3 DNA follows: TGTGCCAGCAGTTTAGGGGGGGTTATCGAAAAACTGTTTTTT. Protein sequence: CASSLGGVIEKLFF.

This CDR3 reads CASSSTRVPLGYTF. The CDR3 nucleotides read TGTGCCAGCAGCTCCACCCGAGTCCCTCTTGGCTACACCTTC. The chain combines TRBV7-2 with TRBJ1-2; D not resolved. CDR3 length: 14 amino acids. The ends were cut back, 4 bases at V and 7 bases at J, with 16 bases in the middle. The V gene's germline CDR1 is SGHTA and CDR2 FQGNSA.

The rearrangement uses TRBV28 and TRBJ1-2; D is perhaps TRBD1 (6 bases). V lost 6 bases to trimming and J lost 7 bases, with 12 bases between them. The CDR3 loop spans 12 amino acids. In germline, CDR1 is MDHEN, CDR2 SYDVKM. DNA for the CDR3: TGTGCCAGCAGCCTTTTGGGGGCTGGCTACACCTTC. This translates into CASSLLGAGYTF.

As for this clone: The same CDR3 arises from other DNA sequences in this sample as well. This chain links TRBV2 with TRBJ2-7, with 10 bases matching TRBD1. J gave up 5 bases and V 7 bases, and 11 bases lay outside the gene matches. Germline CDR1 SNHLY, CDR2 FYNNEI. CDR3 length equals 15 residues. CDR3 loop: CASNPPGTGVNEQYF. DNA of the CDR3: TGTGCCAGCAACCCCCCGGGGACAGGGGTTAACGAGCAGTACTTC.

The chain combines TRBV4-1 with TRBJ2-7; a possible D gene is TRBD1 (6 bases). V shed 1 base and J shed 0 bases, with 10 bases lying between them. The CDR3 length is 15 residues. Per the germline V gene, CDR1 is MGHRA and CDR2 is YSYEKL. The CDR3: CASSQGTDSSYEQYF. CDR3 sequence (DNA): TGCGCCAGCAGCCAAGGGACGGACAGCTCCTACGAGCAGTACTTC.

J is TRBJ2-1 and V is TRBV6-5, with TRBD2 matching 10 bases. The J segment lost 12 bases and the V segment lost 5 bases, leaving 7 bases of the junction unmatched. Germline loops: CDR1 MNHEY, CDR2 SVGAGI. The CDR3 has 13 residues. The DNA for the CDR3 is TGTGCCAGCAGTCCCTGGACTAGCGGTTGGCAGTTCTTC. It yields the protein CASSPWTSGWQFF.

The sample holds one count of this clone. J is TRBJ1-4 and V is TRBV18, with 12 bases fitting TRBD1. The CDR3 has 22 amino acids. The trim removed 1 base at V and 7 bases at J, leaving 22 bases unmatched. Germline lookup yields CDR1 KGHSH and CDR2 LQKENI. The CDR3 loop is CASSPRGDRPGQGALGGEKLFF. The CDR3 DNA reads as TGTGCCAGCTCACCACGGGGAGACCGGCCGGGACAGGGGGCGTTAGGAGGTGAAAAACTGTTTTTT.

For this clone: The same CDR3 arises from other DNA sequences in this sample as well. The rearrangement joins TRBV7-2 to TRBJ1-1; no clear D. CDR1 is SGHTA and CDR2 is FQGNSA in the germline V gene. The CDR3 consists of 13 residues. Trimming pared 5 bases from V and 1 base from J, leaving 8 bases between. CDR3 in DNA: TGTGCCAGCAGCGTTGACAAGAACACTGAAGCTTTCTTT. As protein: CASSVDKNTEAFF. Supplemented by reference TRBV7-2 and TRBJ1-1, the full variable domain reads GAGVSQSPSNKVTEKGKDVELRCDPISGHTALYWYRQSLGQGLEFLIYFQGNSAPDKSGLPSDRFSAERTGGSVSTLTIQRTQQEDSAVYLCASSVDKNTEAFFGQGTRLTVV.

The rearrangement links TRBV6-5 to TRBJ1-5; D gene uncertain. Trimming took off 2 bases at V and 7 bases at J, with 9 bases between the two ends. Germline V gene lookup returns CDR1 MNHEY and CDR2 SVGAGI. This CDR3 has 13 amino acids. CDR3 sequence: CASSYREDQPQHF. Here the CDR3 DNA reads TGTGCCAGCAGTTACAGGGAGGACCAGCCCCAGCATTTT.

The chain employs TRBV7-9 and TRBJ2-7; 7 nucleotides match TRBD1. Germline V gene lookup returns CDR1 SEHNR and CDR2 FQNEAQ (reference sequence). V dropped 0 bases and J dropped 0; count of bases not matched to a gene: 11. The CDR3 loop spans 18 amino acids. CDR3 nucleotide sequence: TGTGCCAGCAGCTTAGCTTTTCCGGGACAGTCATACTCCTACGAGCAGTACTTC. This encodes CASSLAFPGQSYSYEQYF.

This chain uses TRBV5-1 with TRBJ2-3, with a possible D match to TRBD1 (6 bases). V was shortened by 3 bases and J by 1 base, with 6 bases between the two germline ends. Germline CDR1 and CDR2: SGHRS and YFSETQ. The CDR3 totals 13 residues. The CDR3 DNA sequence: TGCGCCAGCAGCTGGACAGGCACAGATACGCAGTATTTT. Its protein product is CASSWTGTDTQYF.

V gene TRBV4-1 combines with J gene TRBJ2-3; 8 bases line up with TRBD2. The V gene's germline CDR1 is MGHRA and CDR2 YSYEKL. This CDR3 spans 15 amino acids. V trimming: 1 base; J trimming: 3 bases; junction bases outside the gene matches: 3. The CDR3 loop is CASSQARGETDTQYF. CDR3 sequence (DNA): TGCGCCAGCAGCCAAGCGCGGGGGGAGACAGATACGCAGTATTTT.

CDR3 loop: CASSQEEGQGSNGYTF. The DNA for the CDR3 is TGCGCCAGCAGCCAAGAGGAGGGACAGGGTAGCAATGGCTACACCTTC. The J gene is TRBJ1-2, the V gene TRBV4-1; TRBD1 matches at 9 bases. V lost 0 bases and J lost 6; bases outside the gene matches: 8. Germline values: CDR1 MGHRA, CDR2 YSYEKL. CDR3 size: 16 residues.